The 2 T cell receptor beta chains presented below share a single source sample, sequenced in a study of molecular identifiers for immune sequencing clone quantification. MiXCR, run by TCRdb on the PCR reads, gives a single entry per CDR3 protein. The sample holds more than 450,000 distinct CDR3 sequences, about 20% seen once. Sequenced sample: naive CD8+ T cells from blood, with Jurkat cell RNA spiked in. Regarding subset: FACS-sorted CD8+CD4-CCR7+CD45RA+ naive T cells. The receptors come from a human donor in good health. Some libraries in this study had Jurkat cell RNA spiked in.

This clonotype was observed many times. This rearrangement joins TRBV6-5 to TRBJ1-5; D is undetermined. Germline loops: CDR1 MNHEY, CDR2 SVGAGI. Trimming stripped 6 bases from V and 5 bases from J, with 11 bases between. The CDR3 consists of 13 residues. The CDR3 protein is CASSSGVHQPQHF. CDR3 coding DNA: TGTGCCAGCAGCTCGGGAGTTCATCAGCCCCAGCATTTT.

This clonotype was seen a handful of times. This chain uses TRBV2 with TRBJ1-2, with unresolved D. V shed 6 bases and J shed 1 base, with 6 bases lying between them. The CDR3 loop spans 12 amino acids. In germline, CDR1 is SNHLY, CDR2 FYNNEI. CDR3 DNA: TGTGCCAGCAGAGGGATTAACTATGGCTACACCTTC. Protein sequence: CASRGINYGYTF.